Following are 24 T cell receptor beta chains from one sample sequenced in a study of blood T cell repertoires in COVID-19. Sequencing was performed with immunoSEQ multiplex PCR; in TCRdb, only in-frame clones are kept and a portion is missing. The sample lists hundreds of thousands of clones, 89% occurring once. What was sequenced was peripheral blood. These receptors were taken from a man between 18 and 35 years old with COVID-19, enrolled during active disease.

The rearrangement joins TRBV7-6 to TRBJ1-3, with TRBD1 matching over 7 bases. The CDR3 covers 16 residues. The germline V gene encodes CDR1 SGHVS and CDR2 FNYEAQ. Trimming cost V 6 bases and J 4 bases; bases outside gene matches: 12. The CDR3 nucleotides are TGTGCCAGCAGTTCCGGAACCGGGACAGTGGGAAACACCATATATTTT. It yields the protein CASSSGTGTVGNTIYF.

V gene TRBV6-5 combines with J gene TRBJ1-1; D unresolved. Germline assignment: CDR1 MNHEY and CDR2 SVGAGI. The CDR3 spans 14 residues. The V gene lost 6 bases and the J gene lost 5 bases, with 16 bases spanning the gap. In nucleotides, the CDR3 is TGTGCCAGCAGGGACCGGGCGCGGGGAACTGAAGCTTTCTTT. This encodes CASRDRARGTEAFF.

The rearrangement uses TRBV6-5 and TRBJ2-7; unclear D gene. Per germline, CDR1 MNHEY and CDR2 SVGAGI. V lost 4 bases, J lost 0 bases, and 7 bases lay in between. This CDR3 is 13 amino acids long. This CDR3 is CASSFSNSYEQYF. CDR3 sequence (DNA): TGTGCCAGCAGTTTCTCTAACTCCTACGAGCAGTACTTC.

The chain's CDR3 is CATSRDQGPETQYF. The CDR3 bases are TGTGCCACCAGCAGAGACCAGGGTCCTGAGACCCAGTACTTC. This chain connects TRBV15 to TRBJ2-5, with D possibly matching TRBD1 (5 bases). Trimming removed 0 bases from V and 5 bases from J, with 10 bases in between. Germline CDR1 reads LNHNV; CDR2 reads YYDKDF (reference sequence). The CDR3 covers 14 residues.

The J gene is TRBJ2-7, the V gene TRBV10-2; 11 nucleotides align to TRBD2. Germline V gives CDR1 WSHSY, CDR2 SAAADI. The CDR3 has 13 amino acids. Trimming at V came to 6 bases and at J to 3 bases, leaving 1 base not matched to a gene. DNA for the CDR3: TGCGCCAGCAGGGGGACTAGCGGCTACGAGCAGTACTTC. Its protein is CASRGTSGYEQYF.

This chain links TRBV5-6 with TRBJ2-1; possible D gene TRBD2, 6 bases. The CDR3 contains 16 residues. CDR1 is SGHDT and CDR2 is YYEEEE in the germline V gene. V dropped 2 bases and J dropped 0 bases, with 12 bases sitting between them. CDR3 amino acids: CASSFLALRSYNEQFF. CDR3 coding DNA: TGTGCCAGCAGCTTTCTAGCGCTCCGCTCCTACAATGAGCAGTTCTTC.

The chain links TRBV10-1 to TRBJ1-1; perhaps TRBD1 as D (5 bases). Trimming removed 4 bases from V and 0 bases from J, with 9 bases in between. This CDR3 has 14 residues. The germline CDR1 and CDR2 sequences are WNHNN and SYGVQD (reference sequence). DNA of the CDR3: TGCGCCAGCAGTGTAAAGGGGTTGAACACTGAAGCTTTCTTT. Translating it yields CASSVKGLNTEAFF.

The chain uses TRBV5-1 and TRBJ2-3; perhaps TRBD2 as D (7 bases). The V end was cut by 6 bases, the J end by 8 bases, with 19 bases between. This CDR3 has 14 amino acids. The germline V gene encodes CDR1 SGHRS and CDR2 YFSETQ. This chain's CDR3 is CASKGETSAGTQYF. The CDR3 DNA follows: TGCGCCAGCAAGGGGGAAACTAGCGCCGGTACGCAGTATTTT. Supplemented by reference TRBV5-1 and TRBJ2-3, the full variable domain reads KAGVTQTPRYLIKTRGQQVTLSCSPISGHRSVSWYQQTPGQGLQFLFEYFSETQRNKGNFPGRFSGRQFSNSRSEMNVSTLELGDSALYLCASKGETSAGTQYFGPGTRLTVL.

About this clone itself: This same CDR3 is encoded by further DNA sequences in the sample. This chain connects TRBV7-9 to TRBJ2-7, with no clear D. Germline V gene lookup returns CDR1 SEHNR and CDR2 FQNEAQ (reference sequence). V lost 4 bases to trimming and J lost 4 bases, with 5 bases between them. This CDR3 comprises 11 residues. In DNA form, the CDR3 reads TGTGCCAGCAGCTCGCGGTACGAGCAGTACTTC. Its translation is CASSSRYEQYF.

This rearrangement joins TRBV7-3 to TRBJ2-2; the D gene is possibly TRBD2 (5 bases). The V and J ends lost 3 bases and 1 base respectively, with 15 bases between them. The CDR3 is 17 amino acids. Germline V gene lookup returns CDR1 SGHTA and CDR2 FQGTGA. In DNA, the CDR3 is TGTGCCAGCAGCTTTTTACCGGGGTTAAAGAACACCGGGGAGCTGTTTTTT. Translation gives CASSFLPGLKNTGELFF.

Turning to this clone: One end of the junction varies from germline; a read error may be responsible. The chain uses TRBV4-1 and TRBJ2-7, with D perhaps TRBD1 (6 bases). The CDR3 is 12 residues long. Germline CDR1 reads MGHRA; CDR2 reads YSYEKL. Here the CDR3 reads CASSQGVGQQNF. CDR3 coding DNA: TGCGCCAGCAGCCAAGGAGTAGGACAGCAAAACTTC.

V is TRBV10-1 and J is TRBJ2-7; tentatively, D is TRBD2 (7 bases). V was trimmed by 5 bases and J by 3 bases, leaving 14 bases between them. CDR1 and CDR2 (germline): WNHNN, SYGVQD (reference sequence). The CDR3 sequence is 14 residues long. CDR3 amino acids: CASSSREGGYEQYF. The CDR3 DNA follows: TGCGCCAGCAGTTCCAGGGAGGGGGGCTACGAGCAGTACTTC.

The V gene is TRBV19, the J gene TRBJ2-3, with D possibly being TRBD2 (7 bases). The CDR3 runs 13 residues. The V gene's germline CDR1 is LNHDA and CDR2 SQIVND (reference sequence). Trimming removed 6 bases at V and 4 bases at J, with 11 bases between. This CDR3 is CASRGGGADTQYF. The CDR3 nucleotides are TGTGCCAGTAGGGGCGGGGGCGCAGATACGCAGTATTTT. The complete variable domain, with remaining parts taken from reference TRBV19 and TRBJ2-3, reads DGGITQSPKYLFRKEGQNVTLSCEQNLNHDAMYWYRQDPGQGLRLIYYSQIVNDFQKGDIAEGYSVSREKKESFPLTVTSAQKNPTAFYLCASRGGGADTQYFGPGTRLTVL.

The rearrangement joins TRBV5-6 to TRBJ1-4, with D uncertain. Deletions cut 5 bases from V and 0 bases from J, with 14 bases between. CDR3 size: 16 residues. The V gene's germline CDR1 is SGHDT and CDR2 YYEEEE. The DNA of the CDR3 is TGTGCCAGCAGTTCCTACCGGTACTCAACTAATGAAAAACTGTTTTTT. Its protein is CASSSYRYSTNEKLFF.

The chain couples TRBV24-1 to TRBJ2-3, with 8 bases matching TRBD2. The V segment lost 5 bases and the J segment 3 bases; nucleotides outside the gene matches: 6. The CDR3 is 15 amino acids. From germline, CDR1 is KGHDR and CDR2 SFDVKD. The CDR3 region has the DNA TGTGCCACCAGTGCTAGCGGGTTGAGGACAGATACGCAGTATTTT. Translated: CATSASGLRTDTQYF.

This sequence joins TRBV4-1 and TRBJ2-1, with 8 nucleotides matching TRBD2. The germline V gene has CDR1 MGHRA and CDR2 YSYEKL. The V segment lost 4 bases and the J segment 5 bases; nucleotides outside the gene matches: 7. This CDR3 has 15 amino acids. The CDR3 region has the DNA TGCGCCAGCAGCCCATTACCTAGCGGGCACAATGAGCAGTTCTTC. Protein product: CASSPLPSGHNEQFF.

V usage is TRBV3-1 (or the pseudogene TRBV3-2) and J usage is TRBJ2-3; D gene uncertain. Trimming took off 8 bases at V and 0 bases at J, with 9 bases between the two ends. Germline-derived CDR1 and CDR2 are LGHDT and YNNKEL (reference sequence). The length of the CDR3 is 13 residues. The CDR3 DNA follows: TGTGCCAGCCGCCTTACTAGCACAGATACGCAGTATTTT. Translation gives CASRLTSTDTQYF.

The V and J genes are TRBV2 and TRBJ2-6; no reliable D call. Looked up from germline, CDR1 is SNHLY and CDR2 is FYNNEI. The CDR3 is 15 amino acids. V gave up 3 bases and J gave up 4 bases, with 10 bases separating them. The CDR3 reads CASSDSVFGANVLTF. The CDR3, as DNA: TGTGCCAGCAGTGACTCGGTCTTCGGGGCCAACGTCCTGACTTTC.

This chain uses TRBV15 with TRBJ2-7; TRBD1 matches at 10 bases. The ends lost 4 bases at V and 2 bases at J; junction bases unmatched: 5. Germline CDR1 reads LNHNV; CDR2 reads YYDKDF (reference sequence). The CDR3 length is 15 residues. This CDR3 is CATSIGQGVAYEQYF. CDR3 nucleotides: TGTGCCACCAGCATAGGACAGGGGGTAGCCTACGAGCAGTACTTC.

This clone showed up just a few times. V gene TRBV5-6 combines with J gene TRBJ1-5, with no clear D. Trimming left V 0 bases short and J 6 bases short, with 10 bases between. Germline V gives CDR1 SGHDT, CDR2 YYEEEE. This CDR3 is built from 14 residues. CDR3 sequence reads: CASSLGAVRQPQHF. As DNA, the CDR3 is TGTGCCAGCAGCTTGGGGGCTGTGCGTCAGCCCCAGCATTTT.

The genes are TRBV29-1 and TRBJ1-1; 7 bases are a match to TRBD1. After removal of 5 bases from V and 1 base from J, the junction contained 7 bases not matched to a gene. Germline V gene data show CDR1 as SQVTM and CDR2 as ANQGSEA. CDR3 length equals 14 residues. The CDR3 region is CSVRFQGENTEAFF. DNA of the CDR3: TGCAGCGTTAGATTTCAGGGGGAGAACACTGAAGCTTTCTTT.

This chain uses TRBV20-1 with TRBJ2-1; tentatively, D is TRBD1 (6 bases). The germline V and J ends were trimmed by 4 bases and 10 bases, with 11 bases remaining between them. The length of the CDR3 is 11 residues. The germline V gene has CDR1 DFQATT and CDR2 SNEGSKA (reference sequence). The CDR3 here is CSAKGVGEQFF. CDR3 bases: TGCAGTGCTAAGGGGGTAGGGGAGCAGTTCTTC.

This clone was found once. The chain is built from TRBV30 and TRBJ2-3; no definite D call. This CDR3 is built from 11 residues. Trimming pared 2 bases from V and 4 bases from J, leaving 4 bases between. Germline CDR1 and CDR2: GTSNPN and SVGIG (reference sequence). The CDR3 sequence is CAWSSADTQYF. Here the CDR3 DNA reads TGTGCCTGGAGTAGCGCAGATACGCAGTATTTT.

V usage is TRBV29-1 and J usage is TRBJ2-7, with 10 positions matching TRBD1. Trimming took 6 bases from V and 5 from J; bases not matched to a gene: 7. The CDR3 is 13 residues long. Germline V gene sequence: CDR1 SQVTM, CDR2 ANQGSEA. Written as DNA, the CDR3 is TGCAGCGTGGGGACAGGGGCTGGAAACGAGCAGTACTTC. It yields the protein CSVGTGAGNEQYF.